A selection of T cell receptor beta chains follows, all from one sample in a study of post-analysis software for immune sequencing data. TCRdb itself ran the PCR reads through MiXCR, one entry per CDR3 protein. Of about 260,000 distinct CDR3 sequences in the sample, 36% were seen once. Sequencing was done on a sample of blood. The receptor source for this set is a girl aged 5 to 17 with multiple sclerosis. The CDR3 runs from the conserved cysteine through the conserved F or W. Each record gives: V gene, clone size, J gene, D gene, CDR3 DNA, CDR3 protein. D genes are given only for firm matches. The listing skips clone size in some rows; elsewhere it reads once, few, many or a size class.

>TRBV7-2|.|TRBJ2-3|.
TGTGCCAGCAGCTTAGTTGCTAGCGCCACGCAAGATACGCAGTATTTT
CASSLVASATQDTQYF
>TRBV5-1|.|TRBJ2-3|TRBD1
TGCGCCAGCAGCTTGGGGACAGGTCCTCATACGCAGTATTTT
CASSLGTGPHTQYF
>TRBV6-5|.|TRBJ2-7|TRBD2
TGTGCCAGCAGTTATGGACTAGCTCCAACGCCCGACTACAATGAGCAGTACTTC
CASSYGLAPTPDYNEQYF
>TRBV6-2/TRBV6-3|few|TRBJ1-6|.
TGTGCCAGCAGTCCCCGTAGGGACGCACCCTCACCCCTCCACTTT
CASSPRRDAPSPLHF
>TRBV6-6|many|TRBJ2-5|.
TGTGCCAGCAGTTACTCGATGCGGGAGACCCAGTACTTC
CASSYSMRETQYF
>TRBV29-1|many|TRBJ2-3|TRBD1
TGCAGCGTTCTACAGGGGGCAACAGATACGCAGTATTTT
CSVLQGATDTQYF
>TRBV27|.|TRBJ2-7|.
TGTGCCAGCGGATTCACGGGGACCCTAACCTACGAGCAGTACTTC
CASGFTGTLTYEQYF
>TRBV20-1|many|TRBJ2-1|.
TGCAGTGCTAGAGATAGAGGCACGGAGCAGTTCTTC
CSARDRGTEQFF
>TRBV3-1|.|TRBJ1-6|TRBD1
TGTGCCAGCAGCCAATACGGGACAGGGGGCTATAATTCACCCCTCCACTTT
CASSQYGTGGYNSPLHF
>TRBV12-3/TRBV12-4|few|TRBJ1-5|.
TGTGCCAGCAGCCGGGGGACCGGCCGGCATCAGCCCCAGCATTTT
CASSRGTGRHQPQHF
>TRBV3-1|.|TRBJ2-1|.
TGTGCCAGCAGCCATCGGGTTCGTGAGCTGTTCTTC
CASSHRVRELFF
>TRBV7-9|many|TRBJ2-3|TRBD1
TGTGCCAGCAGCCTCGCACCGGGACAGGGGCCAGATACGCAGTATTTT
CASSLAPGQGPDTQYF
>TRBV5-1|once|TRBJ1-1|.
TGCGCCAGCGGCTTGGTAGACGGGTTCACTGAAGCTTTCTTT
CASGLVDGFTEAFF
>TRBV20-1|.|TRBJ2-1|TRBD2
TGCAGTGCTAGCGGGGGGGCGAACGATGAGCAGTTCTTC
CSASGGANDEQFF
>TRBV29-1|many|TRBJ1-4|.
TGCAGCGTTCGAGGACGGGTTAATGAAAAACTGTTTTTT
CSVRGRVNEKLFF
>TRBV15|.|TRBJ2-1|TRBD2
TGTGCCACCAGCAGAGATGGGGGACTAGCGGGGGTCAGGTCCTACAATGAGCAGTTCTTC
CATSRDGGLAGVRSYNEQFF